This T cell receptor (beta chain) was sequenced during a study of vaccination effects on CD4 cells after COVID-19. At the level of the study: After the second dose, samples were taken at median day 72.

This clone came up once. Its antigen remains unidentified. Germline values: CDR1 LNHNV, CDR2 YYDKDF (reference sequence). The V gene lost 5 bases and the J gene lost 2 bases, with 14 bases spanning the gap. The CDR3 is 15 residues long. Peptide-pool stimulation followed by sequencing identified expanded antigen-specific CD4+ clonotypes in the ViraFEST assay. Upon completion of roughly ten days in culture, CD4+ T cells were isolated. Each participant was administered two doses of either the BNT162b2 or the mRNA-1273 vaccine. Among the vaccine recipients, none had a prior SARS-CoV-2 infection, and nucleocapsid antibodies were negative. Supplemented with approximately 10 IU/ml IL-2 and roughly 10 ug/ml peptides, a few million PBMC per well were kept in culture. Cultures received IL-2 medium that replaced half the medium on days 3 and 7. The assay was immunoSEQ multiplex PCR, and TCRdb's table has in-frame clones only and misses some. The sample lists roughly 27,000 clones, 55% to 85% occurring once.

The chain couples TRBV15 to TRBJ2-3, with unresolved D. The origin of this receptor is a human donor who received a COVID-19 vaccine. The sequenced sample was CD4+ T cells from PBMCs cultured with HCoV-NL63 spike peptides, obtained after COVID-19 vaccination. The CDR3 nucleotides read TGTGCCACCAGCTCAGGTCGGGCTTTCACAGATACGCAGTATTTT. Translated, it gives CATSSGRAFTDTQYF.